The 26 T cell receptor beta chains below were found in one sample sequenced in a study of control samples from healthy donors and cancer patients. Method: immunoSEQ multiplex PCR; TCRdb's copy keeps in-frame clones and lacks some. Of just over 80,000 clones detected, 85% to 90% appear once; the ten largest clones hold 4.5% to 7%. Sequencing input: blood. The receptors were sampled from a man between 45 and 60 years old in good health.

The chain has TRBV2 and TRBJ2-1; TRBD2 matches 9 bases. The V and J ends lost 8 bases and 1 base, in that order; junction bases with no gene match: 6. This CDR3 is built from 15 residues. CDR1 SNHLY and CDR2 FYNNEI come from the germline V gene. CDR3 DNA: TGTGCCAGCGGCAGGCTAGCGGGATCCTACAATGAGCAGTTCTTC. Protein sequence: CASGRLAGSYNEQFF.

The rearrangement links TRBV9 to TRBJ2-3, with 9 bases lining up with TRBD2. The germline CDR1 and CDR2 sequences are SGDLS and YYNGEE. Trimming at V came to 0 bases and at J to 6 bases, leaving 5 bases not matched to a gene. The CDR3 is 15 residues long. As DNA, the CDR3 is TGTGCCAGCAGCGTAGCTAGCGGGGTTCGGGATACGCAGTATTTT. As protein: CASSVASGVRDTQYF. Variable domain in full (rest from reference TRBV9 and TRBJ2-3): DSGVTQTPKHLITATGQRVTLRCSPRSGDLSVYWYQQSLDQGLQFLIQYYNGEERAKGNILERFSAQQFPDLHSELNLSSLELGDSALYFCASSVASGVRDTQYFGPGTRLTVL.

This clone was detected only once. The genes are TRBV5-1 and TRBJ2-6; TRBD1 agrees at 8 bases. With 3 bases clipped from V and 0 bases from J, the junction kept 14 bases outside the gene matches. CDR1 is SGHRS, CDR2 YFSETQ, per germline. The CDR3 consists of 20 residues. This chain's CDR3 is CASSSERTGLGSSGANVLTF. The CDR3 DNA sequence: TGCGCCAGCAGCTCGGAGAGGACAGGGCTGGGTTCCTCTGGGGCCAACGTCCTGACTTTC.

J is TRBJ2-6 and V is TRBV24-1, with unresolved D. V was pared by 4 bases and J by 3 bases, with 3 bases between. The germline gives CDR1 KGHDR, CDR2 SFDVKD. This CDR3 region has 13 residues. The CDR3 protein is CATSEGGANVLTF. CDR3 DNA: TGTGCCACCAGTGAGGGTGGGGCCAACGTCCTGACTTTC.

This clone appeared a single time. V is TRBV7-3 and J is TRBJ1-3; 7 bases agree with TRBD1. The V and J ends lost 4 bases and 4 bases, in that order; junction bases with no gene match: 10. Germline CDR1 SGHTA, CDR2 FQGTGA. CDR3 length equals 16 residues. CDR3 residues: CASSSLTGLDGNTIYF. CDR3 DNA sequence: TGTGCCAGCAGCTCCCTGACAGGGCTTGACGGAAACACCATATATTTT.

V gene TRBV5-1 combines with J gene TRBJ2-7, with D possibly TRBD1 on 7 matching bases. The CDR3 totals 18 residues. Germline CDR1 SGHRS, CDR2 YFSETQ. V dropped 3 bases and J dropped 2 bases, with 24 bases sitting between them. In DNA, the CDR3 is TGCGCCAGCAGCTCCCTTGGACTATCCCGGGACAGTCCCTACGAGCAGTACTTC. Protein sequence: CASSSLGLSRDSPYEQYF.

This clone was counted a few times. This chain uses TRBV6-6 with TRBJ1-6, with D uncertain. From germline, CDR1 is MNHNY and CDR2 SVGAGI (reference sequence). Trimming pared 6 bases from V and 6 bases from J, leaving 15 bases between. This CDR3 comprises 15 residues. CDR3 bases: TGTGCCAGCAGCTCCTACGAGAAGGCTAATTCACCCCTCCACTTT. Translating gives CASSSYEKANSPLHF.

DNA of the CDR3: TGTGCCAGCAGTTACGCAGGGGGTGGCTACACCTTC. Translated: CASSYAGGGYTF. This chain links TRBV6-5 with TRBJ1-2, with 7 bases identical to TRBD1. There are 12 residues in the CDR3. Germline CDR1 reads MNHEY; CDR2 reads SVGAGI. J was trimmed by 7 bases and V by 2 bases; bases with no gene match: 1.

The chain combines TRBV7-6 with TRBJ2-2; 7 nucleotides align to TRBD1. The germline gives CDR1 SGHVS, CDR2 FNYEAQ. The J segment lost 1 base and the V segment lost 6 bases, leaving 5 bases of the junction unmatched. CDR3 length: 15 residues. CDR3 region: CASSPRDRNTGELFF. In DNA, the CDR3 is TGTGCCAGCAGTCCAAGGGACAGGAACACCGGGGAGCTGTTTTTT.

This chain uses TRBV10-3 with TRBJ1-2, with D possibly being TRBD1 (5 bases). In germline, CDR1 is ENHRY, CDR2 SYGVKD. The CDR3 has 13 amino acids. Trimming left V 3 bases short and J 6 bases short, with 11 bases between. CDR3: CAISEGQGNGYTF. CDR3 sequence (DNA): TGTGCCATCAGTGAAGGGCAGGGAAATGGCTACACCTTC.

CDR3 residues: CASSLGYGGKDTQYF. The CDR3, as DNA: TGCGCCAGCAGCTTGGGCTATGGGGGCAAGGATACGCAGTATTTT. The V call is TRBV5-1, the J call TRBJ2-3; a possible D gene is TRBD1 (6 bases). Trimming pared 0 bases from V and 6 bases from J, leaving 14 bases between. The CDR3 sequence is 15 residues long. Germline CDR1 and CDR2: SGHRS and YFSETQ. Full variable domain (missing parts from reference TRBV5-1 and TRBJ2-3): KAGVTQTPRYLIKTRGQQVTLSCSPISGHRSVSWYQQTPGQGLQFLFEYFSETQRNKGNFPGRFSGRQFSNSRSEMNVSTLELGDSALYLCASSLGYGGKDTQYFGPGTRLTVL.

As concerns this clone: Mismatch with germline at one junction end may stem from a read error. Other DNA sequences in the same sample also yield this CDR3. The chain recombines TRBV6-5 with TRBJ1-5; D perhaps matches TRBD1 (5 bases). The CDR3 sequence is 15 residues long. CDR1 and CDR2 (germline): MNHEY, SVGAGI. The CDR3 protein is CASSPSFRVSQPQHF. CDR3 nucleotides: TGCGCCAGCAGTCCGAGCTTCAGGGTTAGTCAGCCCCAGCATTTT.

The chain recombines TRBV3-1 (or the pseudogene TRBV3-2) with TRBJ2-7; D ambiguous. V gave up 4 bases and J gave up 4 bases, with 17 bases separating them. This CDR3 region has 15 residues. Germline V gives CDR1 LGHDT, CDR2 YNNKEL (reference sequence). CDR3 sequence: CASSPQWLPTYEQYF. CDR3 DNA: TGTGCCAGCAGCCCCCAATGGCTACCAACTTACGAGCAGTACTTC.

As to this clone: At one boundary the junction diverges from the germline segment, which might be a read error. The V call is TRBV2, the J call TRBJ1-1; tentative D call: TRBD1 (5 bases). The CDR3 runs to 12 residues. The germline V gene has CDR1 SNHLY and CDR2 FYNNEI. CDR3 protein: CASSDRRSGILF. For the CDR3, the DNA is TGTGCCAGCAGTGATCGGAGATCAGGGATACTCTTT.

This clone was seen only once. The chain joins TRBV21-1 to TRBJ1-5. TRBV21-1 is reported as a pseudogene. This CDR3 is 16 amino acids long. The CDR3 sequence is CASSRKRGAQNQPQHF. The CDR3 nucleotides are TGTGCCAGCAGCCGTAAAAGGGGGGCGCAGAATCAGCCCCAGCATTTT.

The CDR3 DNA follows: TGTGCCAGCAGCCAAGAGAACGCCAGGGGTGCTTTCTTT. Amino acid sequence: CASSQENARGAFF. The chain recombines TRBV3-1 (or the pseudogene TRBV3-2) with TRBJ1-1, with a tentative D call TRBD1 (6 bases). In germline, CDR1 is LGHDT, CDR2 YNNKEL (reference sequence). V lost 0 bases to trimming and J lost 11 bases, with 13 bases between them. The CDR3 contains 13 residues.

This clone was detected only once. V gene TRBV5-1 combines with J gene TRBJ2-5, with 7 bases identical to TRBD1. With 3 bases clipped from V and 1 base from J, the junction kept 6 bases outside the gene matches. Germline V gene data show CDR1 as SGHRS and CDR2 as YFSETQ. This CDR3 spans 15 amino acids. The CDR3 DNA is TGCGCCAGCAGCTCCCTACAGGGGTCCCAAGAGACCCAGTACTTC. Translation: CASSSLQGSQETQYF.

This clone has a single count. This chain uses TRBV5-1 with TRBJ1-4; 9 positions match TRBD1. After removal of 2 bases from V and 5 bases from J, the junction contained 1 base not matched to a gene. Germline CDR1 reads SGHRS; CDR2 reads YFSETQ. The CDR3 is 14 amino acids. CDR3 DNA sequence: TGCGCCAGCAGCTTCACAGGGGGCAATGAAAAACTGTTTTTT. This encodes CASSFTGGNEKLFF.

The chain couples TRBV29-1 to TRBJ1-1, with a weak D call TRBD1 (6 bases). From germline, CDR1 is SQVTM and CDR2 ANQGSEA. This CDR3 spans 14 amino acids. The V end was cut by 6 bases, the J end by 4 bases, with 18 bases between. As DNA, the CDR3 is TGCAGCGTCAGAGGCGCAGGGGAGGTCACTGAAGCTTTCTTT. Protein: CSVRGAGEVTEAFF.

V and J are TRBV21-1 and TRBJ2-7; TRBD1, as called in the table, went unchecked against the DNA. TRBV21-1 corresponds to a pseudogene. CDR3 length: 15 amino acids. This CDR3 is CASSKIRDRGREQYF. The DNA for the CDR3 is TGTGCCAGCAGCAAAATAAGGGACAGGGGGCGCGAGCAGTACTTC.

The V gene is TRBV25-1, the J gene TRBJ1-2; maybe TRBD1 (6 bases). V shed 10 bases and J shed 8 bases, with 14 bases lying between them. CDR1 and CDR2 (germline): MGHDK, SYGVNS. CDR3 length: 11 residues. DNA of the CDR3: TGTGCCACCCGACAGGCGGGGGGCTACACCTTC. This gives the protein CATRQAGGYTF.

The chain joins TRBV5-4 to TRBJ1-6; D not certain. Germline V gives CDR1 SGHNT, CDR2 YYREEE (reference sequence). The CDR3 has 14 amino acids. With 0 bases removed from V and 6 bases from J, the gap between germline ends came to 7 bases. The DNA of the CDR3 is TGTGCCAGCAGCTTGGGGGGATCTAATTCACCCCTCCACTTT. Its translation is CASSLGGSNSPLHF.

The J gene is TRBJ2-3, the V gene TRBV3-1 (or the pseudogene TRBV3-2); 8 bases agree with TRBD2. The CDR3 sequence is 12 residues long. With V trimmed by 4 bases and J by 10 bases, 4 bases remained unmatched. Germline V gene data show CDR1 as LGHDT and CDR2 as YNNKEL (reference sequence). DNA for the CDR3: TGTGCCAGCAGCCGAGGACTAGCTCCGCAGTATTTT. Protein: CASSRGLAPQYF.

This chain links TRBV3-1 (or the pseudogene TRBV3-2) with TRBJ1-2, with a tentative D call TRBD1 (5 bases). Trimming pared 4 bases from V and 4 bases from J, leaving 10 bases between. This CDR3 region has 13 residues. Germline values: CDR1 LGHDT, CDR2 YNNKEL (reference sequence). The CDR3 nucleotides read TGTGCCAGCAGCCCCCAGGGATTCTATGGCTACACCTTC. As protein: CASSPQGFYGYTF.

V and J are TRBV7-8 and TRBJ1-6; D is undetermined. CDR3 length: 18 amino acids. Germline V gene sequence: CDR1 SGHVS, CDR2 FQNEAQ. Trimming removed 0 bases at V and 10 bases at J, with 22 bases between. CDR3 sequence reads: CASSLAPLLERAYSPLHF. The CDR3 DNA reads as TGTGCCAGCAGCTTAGCGCCCTTATTAGAGAGGGCTTACTCACCCCTCCACTTT.

This clone was picked up one time. This chain connects TRBV15 to TRBJ2-7, with D perhaps matching TRBD1 (6 bases). The CDR3 consists of 12 residues. CDR1 is LNHNV and CDR2 is YYDKDF in the germline V gene (reference sequence). V lost 3 bases and J 3 bases, leaving 6 bases between the germline ends. The DNA for the CDR3 is TGTGCCACCAGCAGGACAGGCTACGAGCAGTACTTC. It encodes CATSRTGYEQYF.